Below are 6 T cell receptor beta chains sequenced from a single sample in a study of T-cell memory formation after mild COVID-19. MiXCR, applied by TCRdb to the 5' RACE reads, yields one record per CDR3 protein. The top ten hold 8.8% of the sample, which has around 420,000 distinct CDR3 sequences, more than 20% seen once. Sequenced material: PBMCs or a T cell subset sorted from them (not recorded which). All receptors come from an adult woman who had mild COVID-19 (a few samples of this study predate the infection). Cell type and time point are not known.

This chain's CDR3 is CASSALGANTEAFF. The CDR3 DNA reads TGTGCCAGCAGTGCCCTCGGGGCGAACACTGAAGCTTTCTTT. This chain joins TRBV2 and TRBJ1-1; a weak D match, TRBD1 (5 bases). Germline values: CDR1 SNHLY, CDR2 FYNNEI. The V and J ends lost 4 bases and 1 base respectively, with 10 bases between them. The CDR3 contains 14 residues.

V gene TRBV20-1 combines with J gene TRBJ2-3, with a tentative D call TRBD2 (6 bases). Germline CDR1 and CDR2: DFQATT and SNEGSKA (reference sequence). V shed 5 bases and J shed 4 bases, with 16 bases lying between them. This CDR3 spans 14 amino acids. The chain's CDR3 is CSALNLGGADTQYF. CDR3 coding DNA: TGCAGTGCTCTCAATCTGGGGGGAGCAGATACGCAGTATTTT.

The chain combines TRBV7-3 with TRBJ2-1; 9 bases fit TRBD1. CDR1 SGHTA and CDR2 FQGTGA come from the germline V gene. Trimming took 5 bases from V and 3 from J; bases not matched to a gene: 5. This CDR3 has 15 residues. CDR3 bases: TGTGCCAGCAGCCCACAGGGGGCCTACTACAATGAGCAGTTCTTC. This encodes CASSPQGAYYNEQFF. The full variable domain, rest sourced from reference TRBV7-3 and TRBJ2-1, is GAGVSQTPSNKVTEKGKYVELRCDPISGHTALYWYRQSLGQGPEFLIYFQGTGAADDSGLPNDRFFAVRPEGSVSTLKIQRTERGDSAVYLCASSPQGAYYNEQFFGPGTRLTVL.

This clonotype showed up just a few times. The chain has TRBV5-1 and TRBJ2-7; D call uncertain. The CDR3 has 15 amino acids. V was shortened by 2 bases and J by 0 bases, with 12 bases between the two germline ends. Germline lookup yields CDR1 SGHRS and CDR2 YFSETQ. The DNA of the CDR3 is TGCGCCAGCAGCTTCGAAAGCTTGAGCTCCTACGAGCAGTACTTC. Amino acids: CASSFESLSSYEQYF.

The chain uses TRBV29-1 and TRBJ2-3, with a weak D call TRBD2 (7 bases). V shed 4 bases and J shed 0 bases, with 29 bases lying between them. The CDR3 spans 20 residues. Germline V gives CDR1 SQVTM, CDR2 ANQGSEA. The CDR3 bases are TGCAGCGTTGCGGGGGGCTGGCGGGGCAACTTCCCTTCTAGCACAGATACGCAGTATTTT. This codes for CSVAGGWRGNFPSSTDTQYF.

The gene calls are TRBV7-9 and TRBJ2-4; tentatively, D is TRBD1 (5 bases). Germline V gene data show CDR1 as SEHNR and CDR2 as FQNEAQ (reference sequence). V lost 4 bases and J 8 bases, leaving 15 bases between the germline ends. The CDR3 consists of 14 residues. CDR3 residues: CASSSRGLDDIQYF. The CDR3 region has the DNA TGTGCCAGCAGCTCAAGGGGTCTCGATGACATTCAGTACTTC. Full variable domain (rest looked up from reference TRBV7-9 and TRBJ2-4): DTGVSQNPRHKITKRGQNVTFRCDPISEHNRLYWYRQTLGQGPEFLTYFQNEAQLEKSRLLSDRFSAERPKGSFSTLEIQRTEQGDSAMYLCASSSRGLDDIQYFGAGTRLSVL.